The 9 T cell receptor beta chains reported below all come from one sample, sequenced in a study of identical twins. MiXCR was run by TCRdb on the 5' RACE reads, yielding one entry per CDR3 protein. The sample has about 490,000 distinct CDR3 sequences, nearly 15% seen once; the top ten hold nearly 0.45%. These records were also assigned to another study, of yellow fever vaccine responses in identical twins.

The source material was CD4+ T cells sorted from blood. Receptors originate from a young woman in good health.

The chain recombines TRBV19 with TRBJ2-7, with 10 bases lining up with TRBD2. This CDR3 is built from 17 residues. The V and J ends lost 5 bases and 1 base, in that order; junction bases with no gene match: 11. The germline V gene has CDR1 LNHDA and CDR2 SQIVND (reference sequence). CDR3 DNA sequence: TGTGCCAGTAGTCTCGGACTTGCTAGCGGGAGTTCCTACGAGCAGTACTTC. It is translated as CASSLGLASGSSYEQYF.

This clonotype was counted only a few times. V usage is TRBV18 and J usage is TRBJ2-1; a possible D gene is TRBD1 (6 bases). V dropped 3 bases and J dropped 6 bases, with 18 bases sitting between them. The CDR3 is made up of 16 amino acids. Germline V gives CDR1 KGHSH, CDR2 LQKENI. CDR3 bases: TGTGCCAGCTCACCCCTACGACAGGAGCTGGGCAATGAGCAGTTCTTC. Translation: CASSPLRQELGNEQFF.

The chain uses TRBV12-3 or TRBV12-4 and TRBJ2-3; D not certain. Trimming removed 5 bases from V and 5 bases from J, with 14 bases in between. The CDR3 totals 14 residues. The CDR3 here is CASSPSGVGDTQYF. CDR3 sequence (DNA): TGTGCCAGCAGTCCATCCGGAGTTGGAGATACGCAGTATTTT.

This clonotype occurred a few times. The rearrangement uses TRBV28 and TRBJ2-3; D possibly corresponds to TRBD2 (6 bases). This CDR3 contains 13 residues. The germline V gene encodes CDR1 MDHEN and CDR2 SYDVKM. Trimming took off 5 bases at V and 10 bases at J, with 16 bases between the two ends. CDR3 sequence: CASSPGGVEPQYF. CDR3 sequence (DNA): TGTGCCAGCAGTCCCGGGGGTGTGGAGCCGCAGTATTTT.

This clonotype occurred a few times. The chain carries TRBV5-1 and TRBJ1-5; D gene uncertain. CDR3 size: 14 residues. Deletions cut 6 bases from V and 2 bases from J, with 12 bases between. Germline V gene sequence: CDR1 SGHRS, CDR2 YFSETQ. CDR3 region: CASKRDVGNQPQHF. CDR3 bases: TGCGCCAGCAAACGAGATGTCGGCAATCAGCCCCAGCATTTT.

This clonotype was seen more than once but under ten times. The CDR3 nucleotides read TGTGCCAGCAGCTTAGAAGGGACCCGGGGGTATGGCTACACCTTC. This sequence encodes CASSLEGTRGYGYTF. The chain has TRBV11-2 and TRBJ1-2; D perhaps matches TRBD1 (5 bases). The CDR3 has 15 amino acids. Trimming cost V 0 bases and J 5 bases, with 13 bases left between them. CDR1 is SGHAT, CDR2 FQNNGV, per germline.

The genes are TRBV20-1 and TRBJ2-2; 7 positions match TRBD2. Germline CDR1 and CDR2: DFQATT and SNEGSKA (reference sequence). The CDR3 loop spans 16 amino acids. V lost 3 bases and J lost 1; bases outside the gene matches: 8. Here the CDR3 reads CSASLLAELNTGELFF. The CDR3, as DNA: TGCAGTGCTAGCCTCCTAGCGGAGCTGAACACCGGGGAGCTGTTTTTT.

Here the CDR3 DNA reads TGTGCCAGCAGTTGGGACCATCTGACCAACTATGGCTACACCTTC. It yields the protein CASSWDHLTNYGYTF. The V call is TRBV12-3 or TRBV12-4, the J call TRBJ1-2; D is possibly TRBD1 (5 bases). The V end lost 4 bases, the J end lost 2 bases, and 14 bases lay between the germline ends. CDR3 length equals 15 residues.

Written as DNA, the CDR3 is TGCGCCAGCAGCCATGCGACTAGCAGGTTCACAGATACGCAGTATTTT. The encoded protein is CASSHATSRFTDTQYF. The chain couples TRBV4-1 to TRBJ2-3; 7 bases are a match to TRBD2. Losses at the gene ends were 3 bases for V and 2 bases for J; bases not matched to a gene: 8. This CDR3 comprises 16 residues. Germline V lookup: CDR1 MGHRA, CDR2 YSYEKL.